The rows below give T cell receptor beta chains drawn from one sample of a study of molecular identifiers for immune sequencing clone quantification. Each CDR3 protein gets one entry after TCRdb re-called the PCR reads with MiXCR. Among a few hundred thousand distinct CDR3 sequences listed, over 20% were seen once. The source material was naive CD8+ T cells from blood, with Jurkat cell RNA spiked in. The source of these receptors is a human donor in good health. Some libraries in this study had Jurkat cell RNA spiked in. Both conserved end residues are part of each CDR3. D genes are given only for firm matches. Rows may omit the clone size; those that give it use once, few, many or a size class.

TRBJ2-1	-	TRBV2	-	CASSNARDGGYNEQFF	TGTGCCAGCAGCAACGCCAGGGACGGGGGTTACAATGAGCAGTTCTTC
TRBJ1-5	many	TRBV12-3/TRBV12-4	TRBD1	CASSPQTGVVYQPQHF	TGTGCCAGCAGTCCCCAGACAGGGGTGGTTTATCAGCCCCAGCATTTT
TRBJ2-1	-	TRBV12-3/TRBV12-4	-	CASTLGSYNEQFF	TGTGCCAGCACCCTAGGCTCCTACAATGAGCAGTTCTTC
TRBJ1-2	few	TRBV30	-	CAWSVSSDNYGYTF	TGTGCCTGGAGTGTGTCGTCCGATAACTATGGCTACACCTTC
TRBJ1-1	many	TRBV6-6	-	CASSTGPAEAFF	TGTGCCAGCAGCACAGGTCCCGCTGAAGCTTTCTTT
TRBJ2-3	many	TRBV3-1	TRBD2	CASSQVAGGAADTQYF	TGTGCCAGCAGCCAAGTCGCCGGGGGGGCCGCAGATACGCAGTATTTT
TRBJ2-7	few	TRBV3-1	TRBD1	CASSQVLDRADEQYF	TGTGCCAGCAGCCAAGTCTTGGACAGGGCGGACGAGCAGTACTTC
TRBJ2-7	few	TRBV27	TRBD2	CASSPRLADIYEQYF	TGTGCCAGCAGTCCTAGACTAGCGGATATCTACGAGCAGTACTTC
TRBJ2-2	few	TRBV30	-	CAWRHSNTGELFF	TGTGCCTGGAGACACTCGAACACCGGGGAGCTGTTTTTT
TRBJ1-1	many	TRBV7-9	-	CASSLDNNQNTEAFF	TGTGCCAGCAGCTTAGATAACAACCAGAACACTGAAGCTTTCTTT
TRBJ1-1	many	TRBV5-4	-	CASNPLGPNTEAFF	TGTGCCAGCAACCCGTTGGGCCCGAACACTGAAGCTTTCTTT
TRBJ2-5	few	TRBV7-2	-	CASSKRGLNQETQYF	TGTGCCAGCAGCAAAAGGGGATTAAACCAAGAGACCCAGTACTTC
TRBJ2-5	few	TRBV5-1	TRBD2	CASRASGHQETQYF	TGCGCCAGCAGGGCTAGCGGGCACCAAGAGACCCAGTACTTC
TRBJ2-6	few	TRBV28	-	CASGPRLAGANVLTF	TGTGCCAGCGGTCCGAGACTGGCTGGGGCCAACGTCCTGACTTTC
TRBJ1-2	many	TRBV28	TRBD1	CASSQTGGDGYGYTF	TGTGCCAGCAGTCAGACAGGGGGCGACGGCTATGGCTACACCTTC
TRBJ2-7	-	TRBV10-3	-	CAGGDGFYEQYF	TGTGCCGGTGGGGACGGGTTCTACGAGCAGTACTTC
TRBJ2-7	-	TRBV30	-	CAWSVLVGTYEQYF	TGTGCCTGGAGTGTACTCGTCGGAACCTACGAGCAGTACTTC
TRBJ2-7	few	TRBV20-1	-	CSARRRFGGYEQYF	TGCAGTGCCCGGCGGCGGTTCGGGGGCTACGAGCAGTACTTC
TRBJ2-7	few	TRBV4-3	-	CASSQDRGQHSYEQYF	TGCGCCAGCAGCCAAGATAGAGGACAACACTCCTACGAGCAGTACTTC
TRBJ2-5	-	TRBV3-1	TRBD1	CASSRNRDRGGETQYF	TGTGCCAGCAGCCGCAACCGGGACAGGGGAGGAGAGACCCAGTACTTC
TRBJ2-1	many	TRBV29-1	-	CSVEGVPAQSSYNEQFF	TGCAGCGTTGAAGGGGTCCCGGCCCAGAGCTCCTACAATGAGCAGTTCTTC
TRBJ1-1	-	TRBV5-3	-	CASSFDSPRDTVAFF	TGTGCCAGCAGCTTTGACTCTCCGCGCGACACTGTGGCTTTCTTT
TRBJ2-7	many	TRBV4-1	TRBD2	CASSRVAGPRSSYEQYF	TGCGCCAGCAGTAGGGTAGCGGGGCCCCGGAGCTCCTACGAGCAGTACTTC
TRBJ2-7	many	TRBV20-1	-	CSLGGGAYEQYF	TGCAGTCTAGGGGGGGGGGCGTACGAGCAGTACTTC
TRBJ2-1	-	TRBV6-2/TRBV6-3	-	CATKTRMLAYEQFF	TGTGCCACCAAGACTAGGATGCTCGCGTATGAGCAGTTCTTC
TRBJ1-2	few	TRBV20-1	-	CSARSQQTSGYGYTF	TGCAGTGCTAGAAGCCAGCAGACATCTGGCTATGGCTACACCTTC
TRBJ2-3	many	TRBV30	-	CAWSHGGDTQYF	TGTGCCTGGAGCCATGGGGGGGATACGCAGTATTTT
TRBJ2-5	few	TRBV27	TRBD2	CASSFIGISGEQETQYF	TGTGCCAGCAGCTTTATTGGGATTAGCGGGGAACAAGAGACCCAGTACTTC
TRBJ1-1	many	TRBV13	-	CASSLQRTEAFF	TGTGCCAGCAGCTTGCAACGAACTGAAGCTTTCTTT
TRBJ2-7	once	TRBV4-3	-	CAGSQGAGANVEQYF	TGCGCCGGCAGCCAGGGGGCGGGGGCCAACGTCGAGCAGTACTTC
TRBJ1-2	-	TRBV28	TRBD1	CASSLRRAGGNYGYTF	TGTGCCAGCAGTTTGCGGCGGGCAGGGGGAAACTATGGCTACACCTTC
TRBJ1-5	-	TRBV7-9	-	CASGLASNQPQHF	TGTGCCAGCGGCTTAGCGAGTAATCAGCCCCAGCATTTT
TRBJ2-3	-	TRBV28	TRBD2	CASSLLAGGGADTQYF	TGTGCCAGCAGCCTGCTAGCGGGAGGGGGCGCAGATACGCAGTATTTT